The 30 T cell receptor beta chains below were found in one sample sequenced in a study of T cell responses to AZD1222 COVID-19 vaccine. Sequencing was performed with immunoSEQ multiplex PCR; in TCRdb, only in-frame clones are kept and a portion is missing. This table has about 160,000 clones, about nine tenths appearing once. Sequencing used peripheral blood, obtained on day 0 of AZD1222 vaccination. The receptor set was obtained from an adult in good health.

V and J are TRBV1 and TRBJ2-1; the table assigns TRBD2, which was not confirmed against the DNA. TRBV1 is shown as a pseudogene. There are 18 residues in the CDR3. This CDR3 reads CTSSQDRYGGGAWNEQFF. The CDR3 DNA reads TGCACCAGCAGCCAAGATAGATATGGGGGGGGCGCGTGGAATGAGCAGTTCTTC.

The chain is built from TRBV7-9 and TRBJ1-1; D gene ambiguous. The CDR3 loop spans 13 amino acids. The V and J ends lost 2 bases and 5 bases respectively, with 9 bases between them. Germline V CDR1 and CDR2: SEHNR, FQNEAQ (reference sequence). The CDR3 protein is CASSLLVGTEAFF. The CDR3 nucleotides read TGTGCCAGCAGCTTATTGGTGGGTACTGAAGCTTTCTTT. The entire variable domain, with the rest obtained from reference TRBV7-9 and TRBJ1-1, is as follows: DTGVSQNPRHKITKRGQNVTFRCDPISEHNRLYWYRQTLGQGPEFLTYFQNEAQLEKSRLLSDRFSAERPKGSFSTLEIQRTEQGDSAMYLCASSLLVGTEAFFGQGTRLTVV.

This chain uses TRBV5-5 with TRBJ1-2; D is undetermined. The CDR3 spans 15 residues. CDR1 and CDR2 from the germline V gene are SGHKS and YYEKEE (reference sequence). Trimming removed 1 base from V and 4 bases from J, with 14 bases in between. The CDR3 loop reads CASSLPVAKGYGYTF. For the CDR3, the DNA is TGTGCCAGCAGCTTGCCGGTTGCCAAGGGCTATGGCTACACCTTC.

This clone was recorded once. Within the sample, other DNA sequences also encode this same CDR3. The CDR3 DNA follows: TGTGCCAGCAGCTATGGACAGGGCGTGAATGGCTACACCTTC. Amino acid sequence: CASSYGQGVNGYTF. V gene TRBV7-9 combines with J gene TRBJ1-2, with 8 bases that match TRBD1. The CDR3 spans 14 residues. Trimming took 4 bases from V and 6 from J; bases not matched to a gene: 7. The germline V gene encodes CDR1 SEHNR and CDR2 FQNEAQ (reference sequence).

The CDR3 DNA sequence: TGTGCCAGCAGTTACGTCAGGACGAAAAACATTCAGTACTTC. The encoded protein is CASSYVRTKNIQYF. The chain carries TRBV6-2 or TRBV6-3 and TRBJ2-4; D unresolved. CDR1 and CDR2 (germline): MNHEY, SVGEGT. Trimming stripped 2 bases from V and 4 bases from J, with 9 bases between. The CDR3 spans 14 residues.

The V and J genes are TRBV11-3 and TRBJ1-1; D not resolved. The V gene lost 7 bases and the J gene lost 11 bases, with 29 bases spanning the gap. Germline CDR1 and CDR2: SGHNT and YENEEA. This CDR3 region has 16 residues. In DNA form, the CDR3 reads TGTGCCAGCACCTCAGACACGGGGTTTCCCCCCCTCGGGGCTTTCTTT. Residues: CASTSDTGFPPLGAFF. Combining the CDR3 with reference TRBV11-3 and TRBJ1-1 gives the whole variable domain EAGVVQSPRYKIIEKKQPVAFWCNPISGHNTLYWYLQNLGQGPELLIRYENEEAVDDSQLPKDRFSAERLKGVDSTLKIQPAELGDSAVYLCASTSDTGFPPLGAFFGQGTRLTVV.

The chain has TRBV12-3 or TRBV12-4 and TRBJ2-7, with unresolved D. V dropped 1 base and J dropped 5 bases, with 9 bases sitting between them. This CDR3 region has 13 residues. The CDR3 region has the DNA TGTGCCAGCAGTTTAGAAATCCGACACGAGCAGTACTTC. It translates to CASSLEIRHEQYF.

The chain is built from TRBV7-2 and TRBJ2-1; TRBD2 might be the D (7 bases). Germline lookup yields CDR1 SGHTA and CDR2 FQGNSA. Trimming removed 6 bases at V and 4 bases at J, with 16 bases between. The CDR3 is 15 amino acids. The CDR3 DNA follows: TGTGCCAGCAGTGATCGGGGGGCGAAGTACAATGAGCAGTTCTTC. This sequence encodes CASSDRGAKYNEQFF.

V is TRBV5-1 and J is TRBJ2-7; possibly TRBD2 for D (7 bases). The V end lost 2 bases, the J end lost 4 bases, and 13 bases lay between the germline ends. CDR3 length equals 14 residues. The germline CDR1 and CDR2 sequences are SGHRS and YFSETQ. The CDR3: CASSLRGGWYEQYF. In nucleotides, the CDR3 is TGCGCCAGCAGCTTAAGGGGGGGTTGGTACGAGCAGTACTTC. Full variable domain (rest looked up from reference TRBV5-1 and TRBJ2-7): KAGVTQTPRYLIKTRGQQVTLSCSPISGHRSVSWYQQTPGQGLQFLFEYFSETQRNKGNFPGRFSGRQFSNSRSEMNVSTLELGDSALYLCASSLRGGWYEQYFGPGTRLTVT.

The sample holds one count of this clone. The chain has TRBV19 and TRBJ1-2, with D tentatively TRBD1 (5 bases). The CDR3 covers 16 residues. V lost 3 bases and J 4 bases, leaving 18 bases between the germline ends. Germline values: CDR1 LNHDA, CDR2 SQIVND (reference sequence). The DNA of the CDR3 is TGTGCCAGTAGTATCGAGGGGTCCCTATTCCCCTATGGCTACACCTTC. It yields the protein CASSIEGSLFPYGYTF. Combining the CDR3 with reference TRBV19 and TRBJ1-2 gives the whole variable domain DGGITQSPKYLFRKEGQNVTLSCEQNLNHDAMYWYRQDPGQGLRLIYYSQIVNDFQKGDIAEGYSVSREKKESFPLTVTSAQKNPTAFYLCASSIEGSLFPYGYTFGSGTRLTVV.

CDR3 nucleotides: TGTGCCAGCAGTCCACCTAGAGGGGACAACTCCTACGAGCAGTACTTC. This gives the protein CASSPPRGDNSYEQYF. This chain joins TRBV28 and TRBJ2-7, with D possibly matching TRBD1 (6 bases). The germline V gene encodes CDR1 MDHEN and CDR2 SYDVKM. CDR3 length: 16 amino acids. Trimming pared 5 bases from V and 0 bases from J, leaving 17 bases between.

The chain couples TRBV18 to TRBJ1-1; D uncertain. The CDR3 totals 15 residues. Deletions cut 3 bases from V and 0 bases from J, with 11 bases between. Looked up from germline, CDR1 is KGHSH and CDR2 is LQKENI. The CDR3 region is CASSPREPMNTEAFF. Here the CDR3 DNA reads TGTGCCAGCTCACCGCGGGAACCCATGAACACTGAAGCTTTCTTT.

This clone came up once. CDR3 residues: CASSLSGAVSYNSPLHF. The CDR3 nucleotides read TGTGCCAGCAGTTTGTCTGGGGCAGTCTCCTATAATTCACCCCTCCACTTT. This chain links TRBV28 with TRBJ1-6; weak D call: TRBD1 (5 bases). Trimming shortened V by 3 bases and J by 0 bases, and 12 bases separated the two germline ends. Per the germline V gene, CDR1 is MDHEN and CDR2 is SYDVKM. The CDR3 sequence is 17 residues long.

The gene calls are TRBV13 and TRBJ2-5; D not certain. Trimming shortened V by 5 bases and J by 4 bases, and 11 bases separated the two germline ends. The CDR3 has 13 residues. The germline V gene has CDR1 PRHDT and CDR2 FYEKMQ (reference sequence). DNA of the CDR3: TGTGCCAGCAGCCGCGACTTACTAGAGACCCAGTACTTC. It is translated as CASSRDLLETQYF.

The CDR3 DNA reads as TGTGCCAGCAGCCCGGGACACTATGGCTACACCTTC. This codes for CASSPGHYGYTF. This sequence joins TRBV5-6 and TRBJ1-2, with D possibly TRBD1 on 5 matching bases. In germline, CDR1 is SGHDT, CDR2 YYEEEE. Trimming shortened V by 4 bases and J by 3 bases, and 7 bases separated the two germline ends. This CDR3 region has 12 residues.

This rearrangement joins TRBV6-5 to TRBJ1-5, with 9 bases fitting TRBD1. Losses at the gene ends were 2 bases for V and 3 bases for J; bases not matched to a gene: 2. CDR3 length: 15 amino acids. The germline CDR1 and CDR2 sequences are MNHEY and SVGAGI. CDR3 nucleotides: TGTGCCAGCAGTTACGGGACAGGGATCAATCAGCCCCAGCATTTT. It specifies CASSYGTGINQPQHF.

This CDR3 reads CASSGREEKLFF. The CDR3, as DNA: TGCGCCAGTTCGGGACGGGAAGAAAAACTGTTTTTT. The J gene is TRBJ1-4, the V gene TRBV10-2; D may be TRBD1 (5 bases). This CDR3 has 12 residues. The V end was cut by 9 bases, the J end by 8 bases, with 13 bases between. Germline V gives CDR1 WSHSY, CDR2 SAAADI.

CDR3 in amino acids: CASSSPGWTTNEKLFF. In nucleotides, the CDR3 is TGTGCCAGCAGCTCGCCAGGGTGGACAACTAATGAAAAACTGTTTTTT. The genes are TRBV7-9 and TRBJ1-4; a weak D match, TRBD1 (5 bases). This CDR3 is 16 amino acids long. Trimming cost V 4 bases and J 0 bases, with 12 bases left between them. The germline CDR1 and CDR2 sequences are SEHNR and FQNEAQ (reference sequence).

This chain uses TRBV19 with TRBJ2-2, with 11 nucleotides matching TRBD2. V lost 4 bases to trimming and J lost 5 bases; unmatched junction nucleotides: 9. This CDR3 region has 17 residues. Germline CDR1 and CDR2: LNHDA and SQIVND (reference sequence). CDR3 loop: CASSTSQLAGETGELFF. The DNA of the CDR3 is TGTGCCAGTAGTACCTCCCAACTAGCGGGGGAGACCGGGGAGCTGTTTTTT.

This clone was recorded a few times. This rearrangement joins TRBV7-8 to TRBJ1-5, with a possible D match to TRBD1 (5 bases). Trimming cost V 7 bases and J 1 base, with 14 bases left between them. Germline CDR1 is SGHVS and CDR2 is FQNEAQ. This CDR3 has 15 amino acids. Written as DNA, the CDR3 is TGTGCCAGCACCCAAGGGCAGGGAAGCAATCAGCCCCAGCATTTT. It specifies CASTQGQGSNQPQHF.

In the case of this clone: Other nucleotide sequences in the sample specify the same CDR3. The CDR3 DNA reads as TGTGCCAGCAGTCTCGGACAGGGCAATCAGCCCCAGCATTTT. Translating it yields CASSLGQGNQPQHF. This chain links TRBV6-5 with TRBJ1-5; 7 bases map to TRBD1. V trimming: 5 bases; J trimming: 2 bases; junction bases outside the gene matches: 3. The CDR3 is 14 amino acids. Germline CDR1 is MNHEY and CDR2 is SVGAGI.

This chain joins TRBV11-3 and TRBJ1-1; D not resolved. CDR3 size: 14 residues. V was trimmed by 3 bases and J by 1 base, leaving 9 bases between them. From germline, CDR1 is SGHNT and CDR2 YENEEA. The CDR3 region is CASSFTWENTEAFF. CDR3 DNA sequence: TGTGCCAGCAGCTTTACCTGGGAGAACACTGAAGCTTTCTTT.

This clone occurred once. CDR3 region: CASSYKDRDPYEQYF. DNA for the CDR3: TGTGCCAGCAGTTATAAGGACAGGGACCCCTACGAGCAGTACTTC. V is TRBV27 and J is TRBJ2-7, with TRBD1 identical over 8 bases. This CDR3 is built from 15 residues. V shed 4 bases and J 2 bases; nucleotides not matched to a gene: 7. Germline-derived CDR1 and CDR2 are MNHEY and SMNVEV (reference sequence).

This chain links TRBV18 with TRBJ2-3; 10 positions agree with TRBD2. The CDR3 runs 18 residues. Losses at the gene ends were 0 bases for V and 6 bases for J; bases not matched to a gene: 12. Germline V lookup: CDR1 KGHSH, CDR2 LQKENI. In nucleotides, the CDR3 is TGTGCCAGCTCACCACCGAAATCGTCAGCGGGGGGGACGGATACGCAGTATTTT. It yields the protein CASSPPKSSAGGTDTQYF.

The V call is TRBV6-1, the J call TRBJ1-2, with 7 bases that match TRBD1. Germline V gene data show CDR1 as MNHNS and CDR2 as SASEGT. Unmatched junction bases numbered 8, after V lost 1 base and J lost 0 bases. The CDR3 is 17 residues long. The CDR3: CASSEDPGGLANYGYTF. In DNA, the CDR3 is TGTGCCAGCAGTGAAGACCCAGGGGGACTAGCTAACTATGGCTACACCTTC.

A few counts support this clone. The V gene is TRBV5-8, the J gene TRBJ1-1; D remains unclear. The CDR3 length is 13 residues. Trimming pared 1 base from V and 11 bases from J, leaving 15 bases between. Germline V gene lookup returns CDR1 SGHTS and CDR2 YDEGEE. The CDR3 sequence is CASSLNGRSEAFF. The CDR3 nucleotides are TGTGCCAGCAGCTTGAACGGGAGGTCGGAGGCTTTCTTT.

This rearrangement joins TRBV27 to TRBJ2-7, with TRBD1 matching 9 bases. From germline, CDR1 is MNHEY and CDR2 SMNVEV (reference sequence). With 6 bases clipped from V and 3 bases from J, the junction kept 9 bases outside the gene matches. The CDR3 has 15 amino acids. The DNA for the CDR3 is TGTGCCAGCAGGCTCCGGACAGGGGCACTCTACGAGCAGTACTTC. Translation gives CASRLRTGALYEQYF.

This chain connects TRBV9 to TRBJ2-5, with D possibly TRBD1 on 5 matching bases. Trimming took 4 bases from V and 4 from J, leaving 11 bases between them. This CDR3 is 13 amino acids long. CDR1 is SGDLS and CDR2 is YYNGEE in the germline V gene. CDR3 loop: CASSSGFGETQYF. The CDR3 DNA reads as TGTGCCAGCAGCTCAGGGTTTGGAGAGACCCAGTACTTC.

The rearrangement links TRBV2 to TRBJ1-5; D is ambiguous. Germline CDR1 and CDR2: SNHLY and FYNNEI. The V gene lost 7 bases and the J gene lost 4 bases, with 8 bases spanning the gap. The CDR3 sequence is 12 residues long. The CDR3 nucleotides read TGTGCCAGCACGGTGGGGAATCAGCCCCAGCATTTT. This codes for CASTVGNQPQHF.

The rearrangement links TRBV5-1 to TRBJ2-2, with 7 bases identical to TRBD1. The CDR3 runs 15 residues. Germline V gives CDR1 SGHRS, CDR2 YFSETQ. The trim removed 7 bases at V and 5 bases at J, leaving 11 bases unmatched. The CDR3 DNA reads TGCGCCAGCGTGGAGACAGGGAGTGGAACCGGGGAGCTGTTTTTT. Protein product: CASVETGSGTGELFF.